The T cell receptor beta chain under discussion was sequenced for a study of shared clonotypes between healthy human individuals. For every subset, genomic DNA was evenly distributed across several immunoSEQ plates. Clones were read by immunoSEQ multiplex PCR, and TCRdb kept only the in-frame ones, dropping some. This table has 2 million to 2.5 million clones, 85% to 95% appearing once. Investigators divided CD4+ cells into CD45RA+ naive and CD45RA-negative memory subsets. Comment on this clone: Its antigen is unknown.

Study conclusions and caveats: Sequencing depth was a factor that was expected to affect clonotype sharing among donors. The four-donor shared clonotypes exceeded non-shared clonotypes in generation probability, with non-shared ones scoring lower.

The sequence was obtained from a man between 18 and 29 years old in good health. Some clones in this sample may be carry-over from other donors' samples. Sequencing input: naive CD4+ T cells from PBMCs. Subset denoted: CD45RA+ positively selected.

CDR3 nucleotides: TGTGCCAGCAGTGCAGACTACCTGAACACCGGGGAGCTGTTTTTT. This encodes CASSADYLNTGELFF. V is TRBV2 and J is TRBJ2-2; D might be TRBD2 (5 bases). The CDR3 loop spans 15 amino acids. Per germline, CDR1 SNHLY and CDR2 FYNNEI. V was cut by 4 bases and J by 1 base, with 10 bases left in between.